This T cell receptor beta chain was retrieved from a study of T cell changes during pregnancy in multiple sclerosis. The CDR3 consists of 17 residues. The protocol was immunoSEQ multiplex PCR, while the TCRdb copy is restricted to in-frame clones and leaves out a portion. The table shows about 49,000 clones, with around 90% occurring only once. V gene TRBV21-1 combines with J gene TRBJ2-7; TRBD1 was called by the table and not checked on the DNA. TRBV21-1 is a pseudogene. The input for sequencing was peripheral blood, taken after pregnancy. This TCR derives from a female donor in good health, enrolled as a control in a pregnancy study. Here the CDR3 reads CASSTKELRTGGYEQYF. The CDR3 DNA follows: TGTGCCAGCAGCACAAAAGAGCTCCGGACAGGGGGCTACGAGCAGTACTTC.